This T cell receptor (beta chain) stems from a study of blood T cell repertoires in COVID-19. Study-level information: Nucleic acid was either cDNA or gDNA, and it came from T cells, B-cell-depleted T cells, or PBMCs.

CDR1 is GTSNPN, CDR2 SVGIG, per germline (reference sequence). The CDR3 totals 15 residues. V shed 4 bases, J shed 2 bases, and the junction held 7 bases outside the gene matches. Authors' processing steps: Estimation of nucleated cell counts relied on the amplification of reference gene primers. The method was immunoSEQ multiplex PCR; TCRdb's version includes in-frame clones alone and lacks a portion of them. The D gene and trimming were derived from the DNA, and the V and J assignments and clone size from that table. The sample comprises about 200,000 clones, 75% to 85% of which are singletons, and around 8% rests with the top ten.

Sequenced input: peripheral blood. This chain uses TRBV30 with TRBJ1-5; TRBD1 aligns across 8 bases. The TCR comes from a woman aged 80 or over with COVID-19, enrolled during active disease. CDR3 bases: TGTGCCTGGACCCTACAGGGGGGTGGCAATCAGCCCCAGCATTTT. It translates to CAWTLQGGGNQPQHF.